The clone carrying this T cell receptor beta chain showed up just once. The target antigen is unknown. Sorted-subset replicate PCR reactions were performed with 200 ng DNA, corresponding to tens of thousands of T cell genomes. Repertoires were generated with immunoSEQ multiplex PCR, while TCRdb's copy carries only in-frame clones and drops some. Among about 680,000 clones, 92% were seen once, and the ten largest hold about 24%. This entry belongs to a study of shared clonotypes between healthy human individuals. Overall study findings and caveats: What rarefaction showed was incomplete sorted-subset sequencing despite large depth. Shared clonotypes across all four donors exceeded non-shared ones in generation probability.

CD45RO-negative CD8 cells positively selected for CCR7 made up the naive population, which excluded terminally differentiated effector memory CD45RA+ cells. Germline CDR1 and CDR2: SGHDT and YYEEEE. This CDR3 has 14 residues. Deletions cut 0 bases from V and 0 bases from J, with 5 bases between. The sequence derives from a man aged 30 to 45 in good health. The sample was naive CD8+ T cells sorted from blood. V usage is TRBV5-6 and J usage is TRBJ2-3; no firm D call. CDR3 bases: TGTGCCAGCAGCTTGGACCCTAGCACAGATACGCAGTATTTT. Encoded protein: CASSLDPSTDTQYF.